A selection of T cell receptor beta chains follows, all from one sample in a study of shared clonotypes between healthy human individuals. Data came from immunoSEQ multiplex PCR; TCRdb stores just in-frame clones and leaves some out. The sample yields roughly 2.2 million clones, around 93% seen once. Sequencing was done on a sample of naive CD4+ T cells from PBMCs. The receptor set was obtained from a man aged 18-30 years in good health. Some clones in this sample may be carry-over from other donors' samples. Both conserved end residues are part of each CDR3. D genes are given only for firm matches. Rows give clone size only sometimes, using once, few, many, or a class for an expanded clone.

clone size	V gene	CDR3 length	J gene	D gene	CDR3 protein	CDR3 DNA
.	TRBV19	15	TRBJ1-1	TRBD1	CASSMTGGRRTEAFF	TGTGCCAGTAGCATGACAGGGGGCCGAAGGACTGAAGCTTTCTTT
.	TRBV11-2	16	TRBJ1-1	TRBD1	CASLRGTGGKNTEAFF	TGTGCCAGTCTACGAGGGACAGGGGGCAAGAACACTGAAGCTTTCTTT
.	TRBV4-1	13	TRBJ2-4	.	CASSPPVLNIQYF	TGCGCCAGCAGCCCTCCGGTTTTAAACATTCAGTACTTC
.	TRBV2	14	TRBJ1-5	.	CASSEVARSNPQHF	TGTGCCAGCAGTGAAGTGGCTCGCAGCAATCCCCAGCATTTT
.	TRBV28	15	TRBJ2-7	.	CASSSLWERSYEQYF	TGTGCCAGCAGTTCCTTGTGGGAACGTTCCTACGAGCAGTACTTC
.	TRBV5-1	14	TRBJ1-4	.	CASSFGGVFEKLFF	TGCGCCAGCAGCTTCGGGGGCGTCTTTGAAAAACTGTTTTTT
.	TRBV18	17	TRBJ2-6	.	CASSRAGSPNRANVLTF	TGTGCCAGCTCACGGGCGGGGTCCCCGAATCGGGCCAACGTCCTGACTTTC
.	TRBV28	14	TRBJ2-4	.	CASSFLGPPNIQYF	TGTGCCAGCAGTTTCCTGGGACCACCAAACATTCAGTACTTC
.	TRBV7-9	16	TRBJ2-7	.	CASSLDLRGRSYEQYF	TGTGCCAGCAGCTTAGATTTGCGGGGCAGGTCCTACGAGCAGTACTTC
.	TRBV11-3	16	TRBJ2-5	.	CASSLGWSGSQETQYF	TGTGCCAGCAGCTTAGGATGGTCAGGGTCCCAAGAGACCCAGTACTTC
.	TRBV28	15	TRBJ2-1	.	CATHSPPSPSNEQFF	TGTGCCACCCATAGCCCCCCTAGCCCTTCCAATGAGCAGTTCTTC
.	TRBV29-1	12	TRBJ1-1	TRBD1	CSATGSGGLAFF	TGCAGCGCGACGGGTTCAGGGGGTCTCGCTTTCTTT
.	TRBV6-1	14	TRBJ2-3	.	CASREMPSTDTQYF	TGTGCCAGCAGGGAGATGCCGAGCACAGATACGCAGTATTTT
.	TRBV29-1	16	TRBJ2-7	TRBD1	CSAAGQGVGASYEQYF	TGCAGCGCTGCGGGACAGGGTGTCGGGGCTTCCTACGAGCAGTACTTC
once	TRBV5-1	14	TRBJ2-3	.	CASSLSGPPDTQYF	TGCGCCAGCAGCCTCTCCGGCCCCCCAGATACGCAGTATTTT
.	TRBV4-2	13	TRBJ2-3	.	CASSPPETDTQYF	TGTGCCAGCAGCCCCCCTGAGACAGATACGCAGTATTTT
.	TRBV28	13	TRBJ1-2	.	CASSLEPWGGYTF	TGTGCCAGCAGTTTAGAACCCTGGGGTGGCTACACCTTC
.	TRBV18	17	TRBJ1-1	TRBD1	CASSPAGTGAVRTEAFF	TGTGCCAGCTCACCAGCCGGGACAGGGGCAGTAAGAACTGAAGCTTTCTTT
.	TRBV7-9	16	TRBJ1-2	.	CASSSTWGGYGYGYTF	TGTGCCAGCAGCTCGACCTGGGGGGGGTATGGCTATGGCTACACCTTC
once	TRBV28	15	TRBJ1-3	.	CASSLGGPGRNTIYF	TGTGCCAGCAGTCTCGGGGGACCAGGGCGGAACACCATATATTTT
.	TRBV7-2	14	TRBJ1-1	.	CASRAGGGNTEAFF	TGTGCCAGCAGGGCGGGTGGGGGTAACACTGAAGCTTTCTTT
.	TRBV28	15	TRBJ1-6	TRBD1	CASSTRTGGYSPLHF	TGTGCCAGCAGTACAAGGACAGGGGGGTATTCACCCCTCCACTTT
.	TRBV28	14	TRBJ2-7	.	CASSFFESVAEQYF	TGTGCCAGCAGTTTTTTTGAGTCCGTCGCCGAGCAGTACTTC
.	TRBV7-3	17	TRBJ2-3	.	CASSLMAGPAGTDTQYF	TGTGCCAGCAGCTTAATGGCCGGCCCTGCTGGCACAGATACGCAGTATTTT
.	TRBV5-1	15	TRBJ2-1	.	CASSLAGHTYNEQFF	TGCGCCAGCAGCTTAGCGGGCCATACTTACAATGAGCAGTTCTTC
.	TRBV10-3	19	TRBJ2-1	.	CAISTNKAGTFSSYNEQFF	TGTGCCATCAGTACCAACAAAGCCGGGACATTCAGCTCCTACAATGAGCAGTTCTTC
.	TRBV7-9	15	TRBJ1-2	.	CASSPTSGGRYGYTF	TGTGCCAGCAGCCCGACGTCCGGGGGCAGGTATGGCTACACCTTC
.	TRBV28	12	TRBJ2-1	.	CASSLYGDEQFF	TGTGCCAGCAGTTTATACGGGGATGAGCAGTTCTTC